The TCR beta chain described here comes from a study of cytomegalovirus exposure and HLA in healthy donors. Study-wide results and limits: Researchers catalogued over 150 TCR beta chains as cytomegalovirus-associated. First-cohort TCR clusters tended to co-occur in the 90 to 150 validation repertoires, a later analysis found.

The data were produced by immunoSEQ multiplex PCR, yet TCRdb's version contains in-frame clones alone and is incomplete. The sample gives tens of thousands of clones, roughly 94% of which show up once; about 0.63% is in the top ten. As to this clone: Its matching antigen is unknown.

The sequence was obtained from a woman under 30 in good health and CMV-seronegative. Sample: PBMCs.

The CDR3 here is CAWSADDRVGYNEQFF. For the CDR3, the DNA is TGTGCCTGGAGTGCCGACGACAGGGTGGGCTACAATGAGCAGTTCTTC. The chain employs TRBV30 and TRBJ2-1; 7 bases are a match to TRBD1. The ends lost 1 base at V and 3 bases at J; junction bases unmatched: 9. Germline assignment: CDR1 GTSNPN and CDR2 SVGIG (reference sequence). The CDR3 contains 16 residues.